This T cell receptor beta chain was retrieved from a study of T-cell reconstitution after alpha-beta-depleted transplantation in children. V shed 4 bases and J 1 base; nucleotides not matched to a gene: 7. This CDR3 is built from 16 residues. TCRbeta library preparation incorporated unique molecular identifiers. Each CDR3 protein is one row after TCRdb ran MiXCR on the PCR reads. Of hundreds of thousands of distinct CDR3 sequences in the sample, 15% to 20% were seen once. The sequenced sample was PBMCs from the stem cell graft donor, obtained from the stem cell graft. V usage is TRBV12-3 or TRBV12-4 and J usage is TRBJ1-5, with 7 bases that match TRBD1. The source is a human donor who donated a stem cell graft to a child with acute lymphoblastic leukemia. The CDR3 DNA reads TGTGCCAGCAGTTCAGACAGGGCAGGAAGCAATCAGCCCCAGCATTTT. Amino acid sequence: CASSSDRAGSNQPQHF.